The present T cell receptor beta chain was sequenced within a study of graft-versus-host responses after intestinal transplantation. Study information: Among the recipients, transplants were multivisceral, liver-intestinal, or isolated intestinal. Each patient got anti-thymocyte globulin induction, then tacrolimus and steroids for roughly 3 years. Findings and limits, study-wide: GvH clones occurred in recipient marrow; some first appeared in ileum or blood.

This CDR3 is built from 16 residues. V lost 4 bases, J lost 4 bases, and 9 bases stayed unmatched. Germline values: CDR1 SGHDT, CDR2 YYEEEE. As to this clone: Its specificity is unknown.

The data were produced by immunoSEQ multiplex PCR, yet TCRdb's version contains in-frame clones alone and is incomplete. The sample gives 35,000 to 45,000 clones, around nine tenths of which show up once; approximately 7.1% is in the top ten. The input for sequencing was PBMCs, taken 267 days after transplant. V gene TRBV5-6 combines with J gene TRBJ2-2, with 8 positions matching TRBD1. This sequence was found in a human patient who received an intestinal transplant, so some T cells may come from the graft donor. The CDR3 here is CASSRPDRGSTGELFF. CDR3 bases: TGTGCCAGCAGCCGCCCAGACAGGGGTAGCACCGGGGAGCTGTTTTTT.